The T cell receptor (beta chain) under discussion was sequenced for a study of somatic mutations in cytotoxic T cells in rheumatoid arthritis. Profiling relied on immunoSEQ multiplex PCR, and the TCRdb table lists in-frame clones only, not all of them. The top ten clones hold about 50% of a sample with about 5,200 clones, 65% to 85% of them seen once. With V trimmed by 5 bases and J by 3 bases, 7 bases remained unmatched. The CDR3 loop spans 15 amino acids. Germline V gives CDR1 MNHEY, CDR2 SMNVEV (reference sequence). A few counts support this clone. This sequence was found in a woman aged 45-65 years with rheumatoid arthritis. This rearrangement joins TRBV27 to TRBJ2-3; 8 nucleotides match TRBD2. Sequences were obtained from CD8+ T cells sorted from blood. The CDR3: CASSPGAGATDTQYF. In nucleotides, the CDR3 is TGTGCCAGCAGTCCCGGAGCGGGAGCAACAGATACGCAGTATTTT.